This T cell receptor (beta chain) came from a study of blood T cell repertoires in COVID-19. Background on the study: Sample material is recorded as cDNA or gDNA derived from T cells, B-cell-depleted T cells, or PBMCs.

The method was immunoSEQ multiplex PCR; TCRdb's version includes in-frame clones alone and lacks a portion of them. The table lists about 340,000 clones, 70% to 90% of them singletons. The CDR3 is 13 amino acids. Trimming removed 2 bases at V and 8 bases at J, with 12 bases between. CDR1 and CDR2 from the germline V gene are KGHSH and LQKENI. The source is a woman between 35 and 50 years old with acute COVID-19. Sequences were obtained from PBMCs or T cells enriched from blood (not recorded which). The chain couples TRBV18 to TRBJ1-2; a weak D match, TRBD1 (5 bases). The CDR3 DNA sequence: TGTGCCAGCTCACCAGACGGTTCAGGGGGCTACACCTTC. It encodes CASSPDGSGGYTF. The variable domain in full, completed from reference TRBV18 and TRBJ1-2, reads NAGVMQNPRHLVRRRGQEARLRCSPMKGHSHVYWYRQLPEEGLKFMVYLQKENIIDESGMPKERFSAEFPKEGPSILRIQQVVRGDSAAYFCASSPDGSGGYTFGSGTRLTVV.